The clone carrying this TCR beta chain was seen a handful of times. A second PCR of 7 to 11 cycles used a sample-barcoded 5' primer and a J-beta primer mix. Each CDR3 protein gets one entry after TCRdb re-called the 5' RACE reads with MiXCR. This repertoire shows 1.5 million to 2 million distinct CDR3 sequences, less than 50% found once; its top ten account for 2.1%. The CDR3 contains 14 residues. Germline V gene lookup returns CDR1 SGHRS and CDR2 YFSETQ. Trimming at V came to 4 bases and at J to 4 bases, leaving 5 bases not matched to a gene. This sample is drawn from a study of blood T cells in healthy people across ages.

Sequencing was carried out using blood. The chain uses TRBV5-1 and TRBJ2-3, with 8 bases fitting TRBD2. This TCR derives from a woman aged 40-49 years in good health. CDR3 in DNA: TGCGCCAGCAGCGTTACTAGCGGCGCAGATACGCAGTATTTT. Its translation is CASSVTSGADTQYF. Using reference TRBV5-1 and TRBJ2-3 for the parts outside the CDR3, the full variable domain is KAGVTQTPRYLIKTRGQQVTLSCSPISGHRSVSWYQQTPGQGLQFLFEYFSETQRNKGNFPGRFSGRQFSNSRSEMNVSTLELGDSALYLCASSVTSGADTQYFGPGTRLTVL.